One TCR beta chain is described in this entry. Its specificity is unknown. The data belong to a study of Ad26.COV2.S vaccination and SARS-CoV-2 variants. About the research overall: Participant was drawn from the COV1001 Ad26.COV2.S trial arm. Findings and limits, study-wide: A substantial breadth of spike-specific CD8+ and CD4+ T cell responses after vaccination has been reported. In TCR breadth and depth analyses, total T cell responses may have been underestimated.

Indicated treatment: roughly 19 received Ad26.COV2.S at low or high dose, single or two shots; 5 received placebo; per-sample allocation not given. The study sampled participants on day 63 after the first vaccine or placebo injection. Clones were read by immunoSEQ multiplex PCR, and TCRdb kept only the in-frame ones, dropping some. The table records 450,000 to 550,000 clones, 89% of them present only once. Trimming cost V 0 bases and J 7 bases, with 10 bases left between them. CDR3 length: 14 amino acids. Per germline, CDR1 ENHRY and CDR2 SYGVKD. The chain has TRBV10-3 and TRBJ2-1; D remains ambiguous. Here the sequenced sample was peripheral blood, taken in a trial of Ad26.COV2.S vaccine versus placebo. This TCR derives from a person aged 18-65 years who received the Ad26.COV2.S COVID-19 vaccine or a placebo. CDR3 coding DNA: TGTGCCATCAGTGAGTCGGCTAGAAGAAATGAGCAGTTCTTC. This codes for CAISESARRNEQFF.